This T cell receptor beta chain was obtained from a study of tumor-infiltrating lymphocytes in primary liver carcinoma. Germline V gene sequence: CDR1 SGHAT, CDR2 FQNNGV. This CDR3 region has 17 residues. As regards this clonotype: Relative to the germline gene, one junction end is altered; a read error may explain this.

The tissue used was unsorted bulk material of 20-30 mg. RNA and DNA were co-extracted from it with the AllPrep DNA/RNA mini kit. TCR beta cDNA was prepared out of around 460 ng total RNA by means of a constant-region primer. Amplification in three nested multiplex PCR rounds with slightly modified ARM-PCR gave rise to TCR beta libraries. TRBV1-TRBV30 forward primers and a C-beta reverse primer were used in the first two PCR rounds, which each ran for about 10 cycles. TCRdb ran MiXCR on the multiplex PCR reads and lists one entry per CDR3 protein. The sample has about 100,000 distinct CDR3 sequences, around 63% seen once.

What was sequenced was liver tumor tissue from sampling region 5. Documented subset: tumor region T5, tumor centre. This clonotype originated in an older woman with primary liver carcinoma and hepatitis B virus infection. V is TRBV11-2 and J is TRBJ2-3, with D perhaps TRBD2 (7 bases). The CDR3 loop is CTSSLGGLTHTSDMQYF. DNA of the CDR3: TGTACCAGCAGCTTAGGGGGACTAACGCACACGTCAGATATGCAGTATTTT.